These 3 T cell receptor beta chains originate from one sample sequenced in a study of T cell repertoires in cytomegalovirus infection. Their antigens remain unidentified. TCRdb recomputed calls from the reads with MiXCR, one row per CDR3 protein. The sample shows 900,000 to 950,000 distinct CDR3 sequences, around 30% of them seen only once. Sequencing was performed on cultured CD8+ T cells from PBMCs, taken from culture after CMV antigen stimulation. These receptors all stem from a human donor in good health (CMV status not recorded). Some clones in this sample may be carry-over from other donors' samples.

The J gene is TRBJ2-1, the V gene TRBV5-6, with 11 positions matching TRBD2. V dropped 0 bases and J dropped 8; count of bases not matched to a gene: 7. Germline assignment: CDR1 SGHDT and CDR2 YYEEEE. CDR3 length: 16 residues. DNA for the CDR3: TGTGCCAGCAGCTTGGAAATAGCGGGGGGGAGCGATGAGCAGTTCTTC. Protein product: CASSLEIAGGSDEQFF.

This clonotype showed up many times. The chain carries TRBV10-3 and TRBJ2-7, with D perhaps assigned TRBD1 or TRBD2 (5 bases each). V gave up 3 bases and J gave up 1 base, with 10 bases separating them. Germline CDR1 is ENHRY and CDR2 is SYGVKD. CDR3 length equals 14 residues. The CDR3 is CAISEGEGSYEQYV. CDR3 DNA: TGTGCCATCAGTGAAGGAGAGGGGTCCTACGAGCAGTACGTC.

J is TRBJ2-1 and V is TRBV10-3; D gene ambiguous. The CDR3 loop spans 13 amino acids. V lost 1 base and J 4 bases, leaving 5 bases between the germline ends. CDR1 and CDR2 (germline): ENHRY, SYGVKD. CDR3 residues: CAISEYSYNEQFF. The CDR3 nucleotides are TGTGCCATCAGTGAGTACTCGTACAATGAGCAGTTCTTC.